One T cell receptor (beta chain) is described in this entry. Its antigen is currently not known. One base away there is no much larger clone; base qualities are not given. The treatment or condition label of this sample denotes: around 19 received Ad26.COV2.S at low or high dose, single or two shots; 5 received placebo; per-sample allocation not given. For vaccine and placebo recipients, the sequenced repertoires came from samples collected on day 63 after the first injection. In Cohort 1b, roughly 25 adults aged 18-55 years were enrolled at a single site in Boston, USA, between 29 July and 7 August 2020. As a vaccine, Ad26.COV2.S was a replication-incompetent adenovirus type 26 vector that expressed a prefusion-stabilized SARS-CoV-2 spike protein derived from the original Wuhan strain. The immunoSEQ Assay was used to sequence TCRbeta CDR3 regions. After extraction, genomic DNA underwent amplification by bias-controlled multiplex PCR, followed by high-throughput sequencing. From the authors' description of their analysis: To quantify the absolute abundance of every unique TCRbeta CDR3 region, sequences were collapsed and filtered. Usable DNA was measured by amplifying reference genes present in all nucleated cells, and TCRbeta template counts were normalized to that usable DNA to estimate T cell fraction. Repertoire TCRs were annotated as SARS-CoV-2-specific by exact matching of V gene, CDR3 amino acid sequence and J gene to a known reactive TCR set. The reference SARS-CoV-2 TCR set came from MIRA and was filtered for enrichment in COVID-19-positive ImmuneCODE repertoires, removing public or cross-reactive TCRs. Using the MIRA antigens, annotated TCRs were further analysed by specific ORF or by position within an ORF. Depth was the summed frequency of annotated unique rearrangements, while breadth was defined as annotated unique rearrangements over total unique productive rearrangements. Two-sided Wilcoxon rank-sum tests were used to compare TCR breadth between groups. In TCRdb, the immuneACCESS table is reduced to in-frame sequences with V and J assigned. These tables do not hold every clone; where another copy was compared, an unresolved V gene accounts for under half, and the others remain unexplained. That table furnishes V, J and clone size, whereas the DNA furnished D and trimming. The sample records about 480,000 clones, around nine tenths of which are singletons. The ten largest clones take up 9.5% to 15% of the sample.

These data come from a study of Ad26.COV2.S vaccination and SARS-CoV-2 variants (dated by TCRdb to about 2021). Regarding the study in general: Vaccine-arm donors came from COV1001, a multicentre, randomized, double-blind, placebo-controlled phase I-IIa trial of Ad26.COV2.S in healthy adults. Ad26.COV2.S was administered intramuscularly at 5 x 10^10 or 1 x 10^11 viral particles, either as a single shot or as two shots given 56 days apart. Participants in the trial were split at random into five groups of five each, receiving low-dose or high-dose Ad26.COV2.S once or twice, or else placebo on both occasions. The specificity and breadth of SARS-CoV-2-reactive T cell receptors after Ad26.COV2.S vaccination were assessed by TCRbeta repertoire sequencing. Investigators did not know the trial group allocation while performing experiments and assessing outcomes. The TCR-sequenced set comprised about 32 samples: around 20 Ad26.COV2.S vaccine recipients, 5 placebo recipients and 8 SARS-CoV-2 convalescent individuals. The study at large found these results: The authors noted that the TCR breadth and depth analyses may have underestimated total T cell responses. Spike-specific TCR breadth was higher in Ad26.COV2.S recipients than in placebo recipients (P = 0.0014). Comparable non-spike TCR breadth was observed between vaccine and placebo recipients, consistent with only spike being contained in the vaccine. The study was not powered for comparison of responses between vaccine doses or regimens. After vaccination, substantial breadth of spike-specific CD8+ and CD4+ T cell responses was reported.

The CDR3 holds 14 amino acids from the cysteine to the phenylalanine. The sequence is cut down to CDR3 DNA, 42 bases in frame from base 1. CDR1 is given as SNHLY and CDR2 as FYNNEI, both from the germline V gene. The germline V and J ends show losses of 4 bases and 3 bases respectively, and no gene match explains 3 bases of the junction. The input for sequencing was peripheral blood, taken in a trial of Ad26.COV2.S vaccine versus placebo. The TCR originated in a person aged 18-65 years who received the Ad26.COV2.S COVID-19 vaccine or a placebo. Recombination connected TRBV2 to TRBJ2-3; 8 middle bases align to TRBD2. The bases read TGTGCCAGCAGTGTAAGCGGGAGAACAGATACGCAGTATTTT. The encoded protein is CASSVSGRTDTQYF.